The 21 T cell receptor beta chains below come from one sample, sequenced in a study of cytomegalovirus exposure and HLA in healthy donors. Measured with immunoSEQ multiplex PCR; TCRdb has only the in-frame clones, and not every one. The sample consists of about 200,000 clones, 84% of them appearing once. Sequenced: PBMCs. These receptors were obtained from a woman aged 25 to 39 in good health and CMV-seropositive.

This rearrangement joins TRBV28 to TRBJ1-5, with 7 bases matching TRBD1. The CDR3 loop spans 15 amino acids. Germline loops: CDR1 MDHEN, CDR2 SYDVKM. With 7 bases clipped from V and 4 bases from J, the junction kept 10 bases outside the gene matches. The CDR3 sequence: CASIIGTDSNQPQHF. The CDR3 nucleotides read TGTGCCAGCATCATCGGGACAGACTCAAATCAGCCCCAGCATTTT.

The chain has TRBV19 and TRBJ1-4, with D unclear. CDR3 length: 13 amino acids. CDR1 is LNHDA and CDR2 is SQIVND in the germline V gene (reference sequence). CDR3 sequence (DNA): TGTGCTACGTCCCAAACCGTTAGTGAAAAACTGTTTTTT. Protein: CATSQTVSEKLFF.

Here the CDR3 DNA reads TGTGCCTGGAGTCCCGGGACTAGCGTCTACAATGAGCAGTTCTTC. Translating it yields CAWSPGTSVYNEQFF. This chain uses TRBV30 with TRBJ2-1; TRBD2 agrees at 10 bases. V lost 2 bases, J lost 3 bases, and 4 bases stayed unmatched. The CDR3 is made up of 15 amino acids. The germline CDR1 and CDR2 sequences are GTSNPN and SVGIG (reference sequence). Complete variable domain (other parts from reference TRBV30 and TRBJ2-1): SQTIHQWPATLVQPVGSPLSLECTVEGTSNPNLYWYRQAAGRGLQLLFYSVGIGQISSEVPQNLSASRPQDRQFILSSKKLLLSDSGFYLCAWSPGTSVYNEQFFGPGTRLTVL.

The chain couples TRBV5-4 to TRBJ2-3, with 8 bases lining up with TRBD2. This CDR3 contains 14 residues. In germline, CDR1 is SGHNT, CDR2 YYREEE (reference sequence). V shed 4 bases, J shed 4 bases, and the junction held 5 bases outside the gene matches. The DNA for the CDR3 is TGTGCCAGCAGCCGGGGGGGCGGGGCAGATACGCAGTATTTT. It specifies CASSRGGGADTQYF. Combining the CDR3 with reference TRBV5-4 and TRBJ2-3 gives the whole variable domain ETGVTQSPTHLIKTRGQQVTLRCSSQSGHNTVSWYQQALGQGPQFIFQYYREEENGRGNFPPRFSGLQFPNYSSELNVNALELDDSALYLCASSRGGGADTQYFGPGTRLTVL.

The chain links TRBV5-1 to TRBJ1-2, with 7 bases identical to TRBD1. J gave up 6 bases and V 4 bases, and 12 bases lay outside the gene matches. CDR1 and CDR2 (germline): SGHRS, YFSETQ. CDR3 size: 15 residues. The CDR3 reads CASSDRVGGENGYTF. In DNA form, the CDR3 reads TGCGCCAGCAGCGACCGGGTAGGGGGCGAAAATGGCTACACCTTC.

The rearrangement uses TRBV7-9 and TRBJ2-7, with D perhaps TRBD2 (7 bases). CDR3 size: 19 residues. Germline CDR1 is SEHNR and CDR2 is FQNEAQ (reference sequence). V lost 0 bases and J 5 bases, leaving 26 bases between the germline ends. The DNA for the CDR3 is TGTGCCAGCAGCTTAGCGTCTGGCGGAGGGGGAGGGCCGTCCCACGAGCAGTACTTC. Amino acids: CASSLASGGGGGPSHEQYF.

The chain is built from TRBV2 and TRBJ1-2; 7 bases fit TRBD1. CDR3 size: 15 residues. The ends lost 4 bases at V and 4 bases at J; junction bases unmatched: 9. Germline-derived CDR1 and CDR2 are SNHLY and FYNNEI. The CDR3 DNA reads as TGTGCCAGCAGTGGAGTCCAGGGGGATGGCTATGGCTACACCTTC. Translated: CASSGVQGDGYGYTF.

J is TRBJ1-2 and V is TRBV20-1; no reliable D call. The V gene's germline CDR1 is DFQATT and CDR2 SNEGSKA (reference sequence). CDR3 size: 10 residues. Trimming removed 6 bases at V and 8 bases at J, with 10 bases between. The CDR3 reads CSAKREGYTF. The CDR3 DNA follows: TGCAGTGCCAAAAGGGAGGGCTACACCTTC.

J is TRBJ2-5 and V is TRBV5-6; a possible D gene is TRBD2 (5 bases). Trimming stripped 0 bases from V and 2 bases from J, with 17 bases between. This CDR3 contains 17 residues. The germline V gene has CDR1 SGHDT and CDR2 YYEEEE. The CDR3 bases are TGTGCCAGCAGCTTGGCAGTCGGTGGGCGGACTCAAGAGACCCAGTACTTC. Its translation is CASSLAVGGRTQETQYF.

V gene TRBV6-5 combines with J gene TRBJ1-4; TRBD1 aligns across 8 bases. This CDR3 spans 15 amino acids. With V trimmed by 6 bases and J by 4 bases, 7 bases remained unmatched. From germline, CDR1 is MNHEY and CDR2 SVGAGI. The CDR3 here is CASRDRGSVNEKLFF. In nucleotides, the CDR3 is TGTGCCAGCAGAGACAGGGGCTCGGTTAATGAAAAACTGTTTTTT.

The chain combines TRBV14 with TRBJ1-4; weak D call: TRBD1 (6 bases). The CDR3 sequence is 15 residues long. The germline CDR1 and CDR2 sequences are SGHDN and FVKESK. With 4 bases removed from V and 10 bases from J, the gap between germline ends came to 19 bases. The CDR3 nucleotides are TGTGCCAGCAGCCCCCCTGGCAGGGGCGTCGGAAAACTGTTTTTT. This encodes CASSPPGRGVGKLFF.

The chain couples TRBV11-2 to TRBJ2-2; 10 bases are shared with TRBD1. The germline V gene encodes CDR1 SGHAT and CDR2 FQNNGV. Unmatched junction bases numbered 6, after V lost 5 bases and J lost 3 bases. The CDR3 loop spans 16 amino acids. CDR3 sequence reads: CASSRRQGADTGELFF. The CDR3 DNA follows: TGTGCCAGCAGCCGTCGACAGGGGGCGGACACCGGGGAGCTGTTTTTT.

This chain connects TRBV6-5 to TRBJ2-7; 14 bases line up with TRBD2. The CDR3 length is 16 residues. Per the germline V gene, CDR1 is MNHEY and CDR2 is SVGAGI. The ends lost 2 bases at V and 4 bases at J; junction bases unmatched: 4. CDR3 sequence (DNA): TGTGCCAGCAGTTACACCGGACTAGCGGGAGGTTACGAGCAGTACTTC. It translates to CASSYTGLAGGYEQYF.

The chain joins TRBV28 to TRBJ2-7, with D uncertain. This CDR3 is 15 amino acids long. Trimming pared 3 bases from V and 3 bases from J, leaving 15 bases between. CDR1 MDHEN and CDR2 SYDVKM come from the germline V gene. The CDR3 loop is CASSFFGSRNYEQYF. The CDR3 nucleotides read TGTGCCAGCAGTTTTTTTGGTTCGAGGAACTACGAGCAGTACTTC.

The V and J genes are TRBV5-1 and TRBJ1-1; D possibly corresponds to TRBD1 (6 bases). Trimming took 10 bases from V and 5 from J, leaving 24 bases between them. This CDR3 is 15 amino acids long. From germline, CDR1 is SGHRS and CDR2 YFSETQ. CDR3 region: CARQTKGHGLTEAFF. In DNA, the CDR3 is TGCGCCCGACAAACAAAGGGACACGGGCTAACTGAAGCTTTCTTT.

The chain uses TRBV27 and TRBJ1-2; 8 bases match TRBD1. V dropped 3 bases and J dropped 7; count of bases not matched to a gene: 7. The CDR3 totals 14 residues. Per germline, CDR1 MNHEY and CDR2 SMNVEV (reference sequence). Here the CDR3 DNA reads TGTGCCAGCAGTTTCCAAGCGGGACAGGCTGGCTACACCTTC. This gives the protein CASSFQAGQAGYTF.

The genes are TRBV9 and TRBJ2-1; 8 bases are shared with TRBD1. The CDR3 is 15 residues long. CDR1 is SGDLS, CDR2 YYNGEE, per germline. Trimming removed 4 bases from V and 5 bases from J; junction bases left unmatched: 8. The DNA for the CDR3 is TGTGCCAGCAGCCGAGGACAGGGTACCCACAATGAGCAGTTCTTC. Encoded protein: CASSRGQGTHNEQFF.

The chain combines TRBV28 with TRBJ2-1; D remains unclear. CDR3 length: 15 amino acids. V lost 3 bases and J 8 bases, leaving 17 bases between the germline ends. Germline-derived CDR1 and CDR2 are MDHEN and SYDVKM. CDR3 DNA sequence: TGTGCCAGCAGTTTCCCGAACCTTCGGTCGGATGAGCAGTTCTTC. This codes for CASSFPNLRSDEQFF. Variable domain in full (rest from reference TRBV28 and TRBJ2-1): DVKVTQSSRYLVKRTGEKVFLECVQDMDHENMFWYRQDPGLGLRLIYFSYDVKMKEKGDIPEGYSVSREKKERFSLILESASTNQTSMYLCASSFPNLRSDEQFFGPGTRLTVL.

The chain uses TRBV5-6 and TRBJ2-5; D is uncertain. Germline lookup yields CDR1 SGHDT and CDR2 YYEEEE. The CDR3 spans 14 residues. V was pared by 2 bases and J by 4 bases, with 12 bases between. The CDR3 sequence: CASSLGGFPETQYF. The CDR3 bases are TGTGCCAGCAGCTTAGGCGGATTTCCAGAGACCCAGTACTTC.

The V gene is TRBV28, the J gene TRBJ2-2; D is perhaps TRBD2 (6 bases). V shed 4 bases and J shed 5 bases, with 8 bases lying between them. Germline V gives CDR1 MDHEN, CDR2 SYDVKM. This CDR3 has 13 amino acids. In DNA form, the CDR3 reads TGTGCCAGCAGTTCCGGGGGAACCGGGGAGCTGTTTTTT. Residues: CASSSGGTGELFF.

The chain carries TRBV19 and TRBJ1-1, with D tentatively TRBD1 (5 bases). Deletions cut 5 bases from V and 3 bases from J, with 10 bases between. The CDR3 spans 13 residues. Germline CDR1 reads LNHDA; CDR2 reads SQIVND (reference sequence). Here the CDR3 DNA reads TGTGCCAGTAGTTTCCCAGGGTACACTGAAGCTTTCTTT. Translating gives CASSFPGYTEAFF.